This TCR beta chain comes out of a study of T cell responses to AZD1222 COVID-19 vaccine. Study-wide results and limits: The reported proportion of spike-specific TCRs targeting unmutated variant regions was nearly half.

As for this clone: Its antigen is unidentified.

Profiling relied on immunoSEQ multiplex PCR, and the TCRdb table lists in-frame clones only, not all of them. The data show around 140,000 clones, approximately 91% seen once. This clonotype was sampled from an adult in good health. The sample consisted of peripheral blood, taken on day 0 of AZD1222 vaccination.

CDR3 sequence reads: CASSLLSQREQYF. DNA of the CDR3: TGTGCCAGCAGCTTGTTGAGTCAAAGGGAGCAGTACTTC. The rearrangement links TRBV5-6 to TRBJ2-7; D is unclear. The CDR3 loop spans 13 amino acids. The V and J ends lost 1 base and 7 bases respectively, with 12 bases between them. Per germline, CDR1 SGHDT and CDR2 YYEEEE.